This T cell receptor beta chain was found in a study of blood T cell repertoires in COVID-19. Background on the study: The United States, Italy and Spain provided the acute and convalescent COVID-19 samples. The analysed material was cDNA or gDNA that came from T cells, B-cell-depleted T cells, or PBMCs.

The germline V gene has CDR1 KGHSH and CDR2 LQKENI. V lost 3 bases, J lost 5 bases, and 13 bases lay in between. CDR3 length: 15 residues. In the original analysis: Quantification of nucleated cells was approximated via reference gene primer amplification. Assay: immunoSEQ multiplex PCR; the TCRdb copy retains only in-frame clones and omits some. Clone size and the V and J calls come from that table; the DNA yielded D and trimming. The table records more than 95,000 clones, 75% to 90% of them present only once. The V call is TRBV18, the J call TRBJ2-2; no firm D call. This sequence was found in a man aged 50 to 60 with acute or convalescent COVID-19. Source material: peripheral blood. The CDR3 DNA is TGTGCCAGCTCACCCGTACAGACAAGGACCGGGGAGCTGTTTTTT. Protein: CASSPVQTRTGELFF.